The source of this TCR beta chain is a study of shared clonotypes between healthy human individuals. Here immunoSEQ multiplex PCR was the method, and the copy in TCRdb shows in-frame clones only, minus some. The sample has hundreds of thousands of clones, 72% seen once. Study-level results: Clonotypes not shared had lower generation probabilities than those common to all four donors. Memory subsets had estimated richness that was generally smaller than that of naive subsets. Between a handful of donors, naive CD4 clonotypes were shared at a level of approximately 5%.

This clone was counted between two and nine times. What it binds is unknown. Other DNA sequences in the same sample also yield this CDR3. A CD45RA+ naive subset and a CD45RA-negative memory subset were split from CD4+ cells. From germline, CDR1 is SGHRS and CDR2 YFSETQ. V gave up 3 bases and J gave up 1 base; unmatched junction bases: 5. CDR3 length: 15 residues. Sample: memory CD4+ T cells sorted from blood. The subset was: CD45RA-negative fraction. The gene calls are TRBV5-1 and TRBJ1-1; 8 positions match TRBD1. The sequence derives from a woman under 40 in good health. This CDR3 is CASSSGQGGNTEAFF. The CDR3 DNA reads as TGCGCCAGCAGCTCCGGACAGGGTGGGAACACTGAAGCTTTCTTT.